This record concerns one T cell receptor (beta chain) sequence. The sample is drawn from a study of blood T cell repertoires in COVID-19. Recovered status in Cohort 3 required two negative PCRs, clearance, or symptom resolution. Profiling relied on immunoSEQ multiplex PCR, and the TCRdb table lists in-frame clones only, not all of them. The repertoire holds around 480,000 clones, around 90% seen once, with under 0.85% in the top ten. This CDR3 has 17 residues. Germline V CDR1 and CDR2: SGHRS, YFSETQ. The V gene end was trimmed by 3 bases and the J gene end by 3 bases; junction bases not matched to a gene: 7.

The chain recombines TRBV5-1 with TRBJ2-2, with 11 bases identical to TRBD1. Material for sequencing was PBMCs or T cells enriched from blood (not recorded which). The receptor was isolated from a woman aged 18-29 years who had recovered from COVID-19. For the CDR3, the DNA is TGCGCCAGCAGCTCTGGAGGGACAGGGGGGGACACCGGGGAGCTGTTTTTT. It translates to CASSSGGTGGDTGELFF.